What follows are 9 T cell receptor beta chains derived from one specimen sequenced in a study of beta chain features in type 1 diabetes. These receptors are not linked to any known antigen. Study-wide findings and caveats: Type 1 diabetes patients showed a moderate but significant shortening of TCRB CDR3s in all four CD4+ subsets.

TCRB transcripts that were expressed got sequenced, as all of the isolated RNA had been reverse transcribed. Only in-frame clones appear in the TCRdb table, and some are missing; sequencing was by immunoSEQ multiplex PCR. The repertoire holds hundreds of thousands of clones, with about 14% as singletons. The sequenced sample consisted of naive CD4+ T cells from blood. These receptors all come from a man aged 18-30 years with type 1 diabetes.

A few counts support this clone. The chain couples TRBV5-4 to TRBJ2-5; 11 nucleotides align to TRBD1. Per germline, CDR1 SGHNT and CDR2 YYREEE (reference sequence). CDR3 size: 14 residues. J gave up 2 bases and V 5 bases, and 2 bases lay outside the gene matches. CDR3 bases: TGTGCCAGCAGTCGGGACAGGGGGCAAGAGACCCAGTACTTC. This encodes CASSRDRGQETQYF. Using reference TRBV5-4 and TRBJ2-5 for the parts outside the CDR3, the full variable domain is ETGVTQSPTHLIKTRGQQVTLRCSSQSGHNTVSWYQQALGQGPQFIFQYYREEENGRGNFPPRFSGLQFPNYSSELNVNALELDDSALYLCASSRDRGQETQYFGPGTRLLVL.

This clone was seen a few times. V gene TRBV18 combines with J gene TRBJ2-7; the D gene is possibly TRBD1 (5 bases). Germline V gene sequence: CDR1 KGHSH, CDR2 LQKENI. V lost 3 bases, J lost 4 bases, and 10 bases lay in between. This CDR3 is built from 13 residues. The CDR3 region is CASSPGQKYEQYF. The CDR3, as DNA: TGTGCCAGCTCACCCGGACAAAAGTACGAGCAGTACTTC.

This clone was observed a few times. The CDR3 DNA is TGTGCCAGCAGTTTACTTCGGGAAGGGGCCAACGTCCTGACTTTC. As protein: CASSLLREGANVLTF. The V and J genes are TRBV28 and TRBJ2-6; TRBD2 might be the D (5 bases). CDR1 is MDHEN and CDR2 is SYDVKM in the germline V gene. This CDR3 is 15 amino acids long. Between the trimmed V and J ends, which lost 2 bases and 4 bases, there was a span of 9 bases.

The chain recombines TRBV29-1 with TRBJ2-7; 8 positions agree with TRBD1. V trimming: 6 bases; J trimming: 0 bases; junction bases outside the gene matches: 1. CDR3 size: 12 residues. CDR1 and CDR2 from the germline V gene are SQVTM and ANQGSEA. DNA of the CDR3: TGCAGCGTCAGGGGGCCCTCCTACGAGCAGTACTTC. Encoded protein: CSVRGPSYEQYF.

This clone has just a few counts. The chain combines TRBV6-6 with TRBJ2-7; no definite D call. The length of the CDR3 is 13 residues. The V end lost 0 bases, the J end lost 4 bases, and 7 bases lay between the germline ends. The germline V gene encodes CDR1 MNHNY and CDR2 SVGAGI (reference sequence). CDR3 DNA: TGTGCCAGCAGTTACTCCGACGGGTACGAGCAGTACTTC. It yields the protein CASSYSDGYEQYF.

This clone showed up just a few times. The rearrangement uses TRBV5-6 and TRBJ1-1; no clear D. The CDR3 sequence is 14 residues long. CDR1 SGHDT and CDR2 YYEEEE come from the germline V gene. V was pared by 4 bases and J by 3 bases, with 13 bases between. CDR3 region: CASSKRRGDTEAFF. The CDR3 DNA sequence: TGTGCCAGCAGCAAACGCCGGGGAGACACTGAAGCTTTCTTT.

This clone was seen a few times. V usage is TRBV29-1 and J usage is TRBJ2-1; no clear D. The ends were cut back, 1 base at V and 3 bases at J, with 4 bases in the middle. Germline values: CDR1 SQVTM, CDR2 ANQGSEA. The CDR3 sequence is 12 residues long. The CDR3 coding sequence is TGCAGCGTTGAAGCAAACTACAATGAGCAGTTCTTC. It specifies CSVEANYNEQFF.

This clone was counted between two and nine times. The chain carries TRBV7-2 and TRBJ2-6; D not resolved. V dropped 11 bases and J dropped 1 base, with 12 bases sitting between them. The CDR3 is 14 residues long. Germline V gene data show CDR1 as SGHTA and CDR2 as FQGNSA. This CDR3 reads CAGRTGSGANVLTF. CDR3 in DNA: TGTGCCGGCCGAACTGGTTCTGGGGCCAACGTCCTGACTTTC.

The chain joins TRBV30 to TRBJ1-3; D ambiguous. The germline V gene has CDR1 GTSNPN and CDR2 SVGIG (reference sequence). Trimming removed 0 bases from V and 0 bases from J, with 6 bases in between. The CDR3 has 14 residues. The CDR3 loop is CAWSVRFSGNTIYF. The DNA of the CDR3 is TGTGCCTGGAGTGTACGATTCTCTGGAAACACCATATATTTT.